These 24 T cell receptor beta chains came from one sample sequenced in a study of spatial heterogeneity in lung cancer. As for time point: blood at routine non-recurrence follow-up after resection. TCRdb re-called the 5' RACE reads through MiXCR, storing one row per CDR3 protein. The sample includes roughly 72,000 distinct CDR3 sequences, nearly 9% of them seen just once. The sample consisted of PBMCs, taken at follow-up. The receptors stem from a female donor with early-stage non-small cell lung cancer.

There are a few counts of this clonotype. This rearrangement joins TRBV6-5 to TRBJ2-2; D is uncertain. The CDR3 runs to 15 residues. V lost 2 bases and J 0 bases, leaving 7 bases between the germline ends. In germline, CDR1 is MNHEY, CDR2 SVGAGI. CDR3 in amino acids: CASSYTGPNTGELFF. DNA of the CDR3: TGTGCCAGCAGTTACACTGGCCCGAACACCGGGGAGCTGTTTTTT.

This clonotype appeared many times. CDR3 amino acids: CASSLSGANTGELFF. The CDR3 DNA reads as TGTGCCAGCAGTTTGTCGGGGGCGAACACCGGGGAGCTGTTTTTT. The V gene is TRBV28, the J gene TRBJ2-2; D may be TRBD2 (6 bases). V was shortened by 3 bases and J by 0 bases, with 8 bases between the two germline ends. CDR1 MDHEN and CDR2 SYDVKM come from the germline V gene. CDR3 length equals 15 residues.

About this clonotype: This could be a read error, since a much larger clone is one nucleotide away. The J gene is TRBJ2-1, the V gene TRBV11-3, with 14 positions matching TRBD2. The germline CDR1 and CDR2 sequences are SGHNT and YENEEA. The J segment lost 1 base and the V segment lost 1 base, leaving 6 bases of the junction unmatched. The CDR3 covers 19 residues. CDR3 residues: CASSLAVRLAGGSYNEQFF. Here the CDR3 DNA reads TGTGCCAGCAGCTTAGCAGTGAGACTAGCGGGAGGGTCCTACAATGAGCAGTTCTTC.

This chain's CDR3 is CASSELEQAGTWDTGELFF. CDR3 DNA sequence: TGTGCCAGCAGTGAACTTGAGCAGGCAGGGACTTGGGACACCGGGGAGCTGTTTTTT. The rearrangement uses TRBV2 and TRBJ2-2; D might be TRBD2 (6 bases). Trimming removed 2 bases at V and 3 bases at J, with 22 bases between. The CDR3 sequence is 19 residues long. Germline V gene data show CDR1 as SNHLY and CDR2 as FYNNEI.

The gene calls are TRBV5-1 and TRBJ1-6, with 7 bases fitting TRBD1. J lost 6 bases, V lost 7 bases, and 10 bases had no gene match. Germline CDR1 and CDR2: SGHRS and YFSETQ. The CDR3 has 15 residues. The CDR3 nucleotides read TGCGCCAGCGCGGAGGGACAGACCCTTAATTCACCCCTCCACTTT. Translation: CASAEGQTLNSPLHF.

This clonotype was seen at least ten times. The rearrangement uses TRBV5-1 and TRBJ2-5; 8 positions agree with TRBD2. Germline loops: CDR1 SGHRS, CDR2 YFSETQ. The CDR3 has 14 amino acids. V shed 2 bases and J 1 base; nucleotides not matched to a gene: 1. The CDR3 sequence: CASSLGTSQETQYF. In nucleotides, the CDR3 is TGCGCCAGCAGCTTAGGGACTAGCCAAGAGACCCAGTACTTC.

This clonotype was seen repeatedly, ten times or more. This sequence joins TRBV5-1 and TRBJ2-1; 15 positions agree with TRBD2. V shed 9 bases and J 7 bases; nucleotides not matched to a gene: 11. Germline lookup yields CDR1 SGHRS and CDR2 YFSETQ. CDR3 length equals 16 residues. CDR3 sequence: CATGLAGGPGSNEQFF. CDR3 in DNA: TGCGCCACTGGACTAGCGGGAGGGCCGGGATCAAATGAGCAGTTCTTC.

This clonotype has ten or more counts. The V gene is TRBV28, the J gene TRBJ2-5; D ambiguous. CDR1 and CDR2 (germline): MDHEN, SYDVKM. The germline V and J ends were trimmed by 5 bases and 1 base, with 2 bases remaining between them. CDR3 size: 11 residues. DNA for the CDR3: TGTGCCAGCAGTATCCAAGAGACCCAGTACTTC. Encoded protein: CASSIQETQYF.

This clonotype was counted ten times or more. This chain uses TRBV7-9 with TRBJ2-1; 8 nucleotides line up with TRBD2. The CDR3 totals 13 residues. The germline gives CDR1 SEHNR, CDR2 FQNEAQ (reference sequence). The junction had 2 bases not matched to a gene; V was cut back by 5 bases and J by 5 bases. In DNA, the CDR3 is TGTGCCAGCAGCATACTAGCGGACAATGAGCAGTTCTTC. Amino acid sequence: CASSILADNEQFF.

Ten or more counts support this clonotype. The chain combines TRBV19 with TRBJ2-2, with D unresolved. V was pared by 8 bases and J by 2 bases, with 12 bases between. The CDR3 is made up of 14 amino acids. CDR1 and CDR2 from the germline V gene are LNHDA and SQIVND (reference sequence). The CDR3 DNA sequence: TGTGCCAGTCAACTGCTGGGAAACACCGGGGAGCTGTTTTTT. Amino acid sequence: CASQLLGNTGELFF.

This clonotype appeared many times. The chain employs TRBV7-9 and TRBJ1-1; a possible D gene is TRBD1 (6 bases). Trimming took 1 base from V and 1 from J, leaving 13 bases between them. This CDR3 comprises 16 residues. CDR1 and CDR2 from the germline V gene are SEHNR and FQNEAQ (reference sequence). CDR3 in DNA: TGTGCCAGCAGCTTAGACAGGGATGTGTGGAACACTGAAGCTTTCTTT. Translating gives CASSLDRDVWNTEAFF.

This clonotype was counted between two and nine times. The J gene is TRBJ2-1, the V gene TRBV20-1, with TRBD2 matching 7 bases. Per the germline V gene, CDR1 is DFQATT and CDR2 is SNEGSKA (reference sequence). Trimming removed 6 bases from V and 10 bases from J; junction bases left unmatched: 6. The CDR3 covers 11 residues. CDR3 nucleotide sequence: TGCAGTGCAAGGGGAGGGAGGGAGCAGTTCTTC. Residues: CSARGGREQFF.

The rearrangement links TRBV2 to TRBJ2-5; no reliable D call. Germline V CDR1 and CDR2: SNHLY, FYNNEI. CDR3 length: 11 amino acids. The V end lost 7 bases, the J end lost 4 bases, and 7 bases lay between the germline ends. CDR3 DNA sequence: TGTGCCAGCAACGTCGGAGAGACCCAGTACTTC. Translated: CASNVGETQYF.

The chain combines TRBV20-1 with TRBJ1-2; D perhaps matches TRBD1 (5 bases). The V and J ends lost 2 bases and 0 bases respectively, with 7 bases between them. There are 13 residues in the CDR3. Germline values: CDR1 DFQATT, CDR2 SNEGSKA (reference sequence). The CDR3 nucleotides read TGCAGTGCTAGACCGGGACCTAACTATGGCTACACCTTC. Translated: CSARPGPNYGYTF.

This clonotype showed up many times. This chain connects TRBV9 to TRBJ1-2; TRBD1 might be the D (5 bases). Looked up from germline, CDR1 is SGDLS and CDR2 is YYNGEE. The CDR3 covers 15 residues. Trimming took off 4 bases at V and 2 bases at J, with 15 bases between the two ends. The CDR3 nucleotides read TGTGCCAGCAGCCCCTCGACAGTCGTAAACTATGGCTACACCTTC. It translates to CASSPSTVVNYGYTF.

This clonotype was counted ten times or more. The J gene is TRBJ2-7, the V gene TRBV6-6; D is undetermined. V lost 6 bases and J 0 bases, leaving 15 bases between the germline ends. CDR1 and CDR2 from the germline V gene are MNHNY and SVGAGI (reference sequence). The CDR3 has 15 amino acids. As DNA, the CDR3 is TGTGCCAGCAGGTCCGGGTTTCCGCTCTCCTACGAGCAGTACTTC. Translated: CASRSGFPLSYEQYF.

This clonotype has ten or more counts. The genes are TRBV28 and TRBJ2-7; the D gene is possibly TRBD1 (5 bases). The CDR3 is 12 residues long. Between the trimmed V and J ends, which lost 4 bases and 3 bases, there was a span of 7 bases. The germline V gene has CDR1 MDHEN and CDR2 SYDVKM. In nucleotides, the CDR3 is TGTGCCAGCAGTTCGGACATCTACGAGCAGTACTTC. Translation: CASSSDIYEQYF.

The rearrangement uses TRBV29-1 and TRBJ1-2; no firm D call. Trimming pared 6 bases from V and 4 bases from J, leaving 21 bases between. This CDR3 is 15 amino acids long. Germline lookup yields CDR1 SQVTM and CDR2 ANQGSEA. CDR3 DNA: TGCAGCGTCGAGGGTCGGTCAGGAGAAACCTATGGCTACACCTTC. This gives the protein CSVEGRSGETYGYTF.

This clonotype was seen a handful of times. The rearrangement uses TRBV6-6 and TRBJ1-5, with 7 bases identical to TRBD1. The trim removed 6 bases at V and 7 bases at J, leaving 6 bases unmatched. CDR3 length equals 13 residues. CDR1 is MNHNY, CDR2 SVGAGI, per germline (reference sequence). The CDR3 sequence: CASRGTEGQPQHF. The CDR3 coding sequence is TGTGCCAGCAGGGGGACAGAAGGACAGCCCCAGCATTTT.

This clonotype was recorded at least ten times. The chain links TRBV29-1 to TRBJ2-1, with 9 positions matching TRBD2. This CDR3 comprises 13 residues. Germline V lookup: CDR1 SQVTM, CDR2 ANQGSEA. After removal of 5 bases from V and 8 bases from J, the junction contained 7 bases not matched to a gene. The chain's CDR3 is CSVRGSGGDEQFF. CDR3 nucleotide sequence: TGCAGCGTTCGGGGTAGCGGGGGAGATGAGCAGTTCTTC.

This clonotype has ten or more counts. The gene calls are TRBV5-1 and TRBJ1-6, with D tentatively TRBD1 (5 bases). V dropped 4 bases and J dropped 7 bases, with 18 bases sitting between them. The CDR3 covers 16 residues. Germline CDR1 reads SGHRS; CDR2 reads YFSETQ. The CDR3 protein is CASSPQGPSFNSPLHF. In nucleotides, the CDR3 is TGCGCCAGCAGCCCTCAGGGACCCTCCTTCAATTCACCCCTCCACTTT.

At least ten counts were recorded for this clonotype. The chain joins TRBV3-1 to TRBJ1-1; D gene ambiguous. Germline-derived CDR1 and CDR2 are LGHDT and YNNKEL (reference sequence). The CDR3 is 14 residues long. Trimming cost V 2 bases and J 1 base, with 8 bases left between them. CDR3 in amino acids: CASSQFVGNTEAFF. CDR3 nucleotide sequence: TGTGCCAGCAGCCAATTTGTGGGGAACACTGAAGCTTTCTTT.

This clonotype has at least ten counts. The chain joins TRBV20-1 to TRBJ2-1; the match to TRBD2 covers 12 bases. This CDR3 spans 13 amino acids. The V gene's germline CDR1 is DFQATT and CDR2 SNEGSKA (reference sequence). The chain's CDR3 is CSAGTSGYNEQFF. DNA of the CDR3: TGCAGCGCAGGGACTAGCGGGTACAATGAGCAGTTCTTC.

The rearrangement links TRBV3-1 to TRBJ2-7, with 10 bases fitting TRBD1. CDR1 is LGHDT, CDR2 YNNKEL, per germline (reference sequence). The junction had 10 bases not matched to a gene; V was cut back by 4 bases and J by 4 bases. CDR3 length: 16 residues. As DNA, the CDR3 is TGTGCCAGCAGCCTTGCCGGGACAGGGGTGTCTTACGAGCAGTACTTC. Encoded protein: CASSLAGTGVSYEQYF.